Presented here are 22 T cell receptor beta chains from one specimen sequenced in a study of early T cells in non-severe SARS-CoV-2 infection. TCRdb re-called the 5' RACE reads through MiXCR, storing one row per CDR3 protein. The sample shows some 48,000 distinct CDR3 sequences, around 4% of them seen only once. The sample comprised whole blood. Receptors were obtained from an adult who was a healthcare worker with PCR-confirmed SARS-CoV-2 infection or an uninfected control (not recorded which).

This clonotype was counted between two and nine times. The chain recombines TRBV6-2 or TRBV6-3 with TRBJ2-1; 11 bases fit TRBD2. Germline assignment: CDR1 MNHEY and CDR2 SVGEGT. V dropped 5 bases and J dropped 5; count of bases not matched to a gene: 8. The CDR3 runs to 16 residues. CDR3 bases: TGTGCCAGCAGTCGCCGCCGGGGACTAGCGGACAATGAGCAGTTCTTC. This encodes CASSRRRGLADNEQFF.

The chain employs TRBV2 and TRBJ2-7; no definite D call. CDR3 length: 14 residues. Looked up from germline, CDR1 is SNHLY and CDR2 is FYNNEI. V gave up 6 bases and J gave up 0 bases, with 12 bases separating them. The CDR3, as DNA: TGTGCCAGCAGGGACCAAGGAAGCTCCTACGAGCAGTACTTC. It yields the protein CASRDQGSSYEQYF.

This clonotype occurred many times. The CDR3 bases are TGCAGTGCTAGAACCCCGGGACTAGCGGGAGCTAGCGATGAGCAGTTCTTC. The encoded protein is CSARTPGLAGASDEQFF. This rearrangement joins TRBV20-1 to TRBJ2-1; 14 bases match TRBD2. Losses at the gene ends were 2 bases for V and 8 bases for J; bases not matched to a gene: 11. CDR3 length: 17 amino acids. CDR1 is DFQATT and CDR2 is SNEGSKA in the germline V gene (reference sequence).

This clonotype has a count of ten or more. This chain uses TRBV27 with TRBJ1-1, with D perhaps matching TRBD1 (6 bases). The CDR3 totals 13 residues. Looked up from germline, CDR1 is MNHEY and CDR2 is SMNVEV (reference sequence). V was cut by 3 bases and J by 6 bases, with 11 bases left in between. CDR3 residues: CASSFPGAAEAFF. The DNA for the CDR3 is TGTGCCAGCAGTTTTCCGGGGGCCGCTGAAGCTTTCTTT.

This clonotype was seen ten or more times. The chain links TRBV29-1 to TRBJ2-1; 10 bases are shared with TRBD2. The CDR3 length is 16 residues. The J segment lost 8 bases and the V segment lost 1 base, leaving 11 bases of the junction unmatched. Germline values: CDR1 SQVTM, CDR2 ANQGSEA. The CDR3: CSVEGSGAGGPDEQFF. The CDR3 nucleotides read TGCAGCGTTGAAGGTTCGGGAGCGGGGGGGCCAGATGAGCAGTTCTTC.

V usage is TRBV19 and J usage is TRBJ2-1; 9 nucleotides align to TRBD1. V was pared by 5 bases and J by 5 bases, with 4 bases of the junction left unmatched. Per the germline V gene, CDR1 is LNHDA and CDR2 is SQIVND (reference sequence). This CDR3 has 14 residues. The CDR3 spells CASSETGGNNEQFF. In nucleotides, the CDR3 is TGTGCCAGTAGTGAGACAGGGGGGAACAATGAGCAGTTCTTC. Filled out from reference TRBV19 and TRBJ2-1, the complete variable domain reads DGGITQSPKYLFRKEGQNVTLSCEQNLNHDAMYWYRQDPGQGLRLIYYSQIVNDFQKGDIAEGYSVSREKKESFPLTVTSAQKNPTAFYLCASSETGGNNEQFFGPGTRLTVL.

This clonotype was detected many times. V gene TRBV27 combines with J gene TRBJ2-6; D is unclear. The germline V and J ends were trimmed by 1 base and 2 bases, with 6 bases remaining between them. The CDR3 is 15 amino acids. The V gene's germline CDR1 is MNHEY and CDR2 SMNVEV (reference sequence). The CDR3 spells CASSLYGPGANVLTF. The DNA for the CDR3 is TGTGCCAGCAGTTTATATGGGCCTGGGGCCAACGTCCTGACTTTC.

This clonotype was seen ten or more times. This chain joins TRBV10-3 and TRBJ2-1; TRBD2 might be the D (5 bases). Germline values: CDR1 ENHRY, CDR2 SYGVKD. Trimming stripped 0 bases from V and 0 bases from J, with 21 bases between. This CDR3 region has 20 residues. In DNA, the CDR3 is TGTGCCATCAGTGAGTCGAAATCTGCAAGAAGGAGGAGCTCCTACAATGAGCAGTTCTTC. Its protein product is CAISESKSARRRSSYNEQFF.

This clonotype was observed many times. The V call is TRBV7-9, the J call TRBJ1-2; D gene ambiguous. Germline CDR1 reads SEHNR; CDR2 reads FQNEAQ (reference sequence). This CDR3 is built from 12 residues. V lost 4 bases, J lost 6 bases, and 9 bases lay in between. Written as DNA, the CDR3 is TGTGCCAGCAGCTCCCAACGAGATGGCTACACCTTC. It yields the protein CASSSQRDGYTF.

This clonotype appeared many times. This CDR3 reads CAWSSRASSPLHF. CDR3 DNA: TGTGCCTGGAGTAGCAGGGCATCCTCACCCCTCCACTTT. V usage is TRBV30 and J usage is TRBJ1-6, with D possibly TRBD1 on 5 matching bases. The germline CDR1 and CDR2 sequences are GTSNPN and SVGIG (reference sequence). CDR3 length equals 13 residues. V lost 2 bases, J lost 10 bases, and 12 bases lay in between. Complete variable domain (other parts from reference TRBV30 and TRBJ1-6): SQTIHQWPATLVQPVGSPLSLECTVEGTSNPNLYWYRQAAGRGLQLLFYSVGIGQISSEVPQNLSASRPQDRQFILSSKKLLLSDSGFYLCAWSSRASSPLHFGNGTRLTVT.

This clonotype was seen ten or more times. The rearrangement joins TRBV5-1 to TRBJ2-7; 7 nucleotides agree with TRBD2. Germline V gene sequence: CDR1 SGHRS, CDR2 YFSETQ. V lost 3 bases and J lost 5; bases outside the gene matches: 11. The CDR3 is 15 residues long. CDR3: CASSSFGLENDEQYF. The DNA for the CDR3 is TGCGCCAGCAGCTCCTTCGGACTAGAGAACGACGAGCAGTACTTC.

This clonotype was counted ten times or more. V and J are TRBV20-1 and TRBJ2-1, with TRBD2 matching over 9 bases. CDR1 and CDR2 (germline): DFQATT, SNEGSKA (reference sequence). This CDR3 has 15 amino acids. With 8 bases clipped from V and 6 bases from J, the junction kept 14 bases outside the gene matches. The CDR3 is CSRLEASGIRNEQFF. For the CDR3, the DNA is TGCAGTAGGTTGGAGGCTAGCGGGATTCGCAATGAGCAGTTCTTC.

Many counts were recorded for this clonotype. J is TRBJ1-6 and V is TRBV14, with D maybe TRBD1 (6 bases). This CDR3 comprises 14 residues. Germline CDR1 and CDR2: SGHDN and FVKESK. V was clipped by 4 bases and J by 8 bases, with 12 bases between them. In nucleotides, the CDR3 is TGTGCCAGCAGCCTGGCAGGGGATCATTCACCCCTCCACTTT. Amino acid sequence: CASSLAGDHSPLHF.

This clonotype has at least ten counts. The rearrangement links TRBV7-2 to TRBJ2-7; 15 bases map to TRBD2. CDR1 SGHTA and CDR2 FQGNSA come from the germline V gene. V dropped 5 bases and J dropped 6; count of bases not matched to a gene: 11. The CDR3 sequence is 17 residues long. CDR3 nucleotide sequence: TGTGCCAGCAGCCCCTTGGGGACTAGCGGGGGGAGAAGCGAGCAGTACTTC. Amino acid sequence: CASSPLGTSGGRSEQYF.

The rearrangement uses TRBV7-8 and TRBJ1-2; TRBD1 agrees at 10 bases. V lost 3 bases and J lost 6; bases outside the gene matches: 10. The germline V gene has CDR1 SGHVS and CDR2 FQNEAQ. The CDR3 extends over 16 amino acids. The CDR3 reads CASSFANPGQGNGYTF. CDR3 nucleotides: TGTGCCAGCAGCTTTGCTAACCCGGGACAGGGGAATGGCTACACCTTC.

At least ten counts were recorded for this clonotype. The gene calls are TRBV7-9 and TRBJ2-2; no firm D call. The V gene lost 2 bases and the J gene lost 0 bases, with 7 bases spanning the gap. This CDR3 has 15 amino acids. Germline V gene sequence: CDR1 SEHNR, CDR2 FQNEAQ (reference sequence). CDR3 DNA: TGTGCCAGCAGCTTAAAAAATACGAACACCGGGGAGCTGTTTTTT. This gives the protein CASSLKNTNTGELFF.

Only a few counts were recorded for this clonotype. This chain links TRBV14 with TRBJ1-4, with TRBD1 as a possible D gene (5 bases). The CDR3 runs to 12 residues. CDR1 SGHDN and CDR2 FVKESK come from the germline V gene. V was shortened by 2 bases and J by 15 bases, with 13 bases between the two germline ends. CDR3 protein: CASSQTGRTLFF. CDR3 nucleotides: TGTGCCAGCAGCCAAACGGGACGTACTTTGTTTTTT.

This clonotype was detected ten times or more. V is TRBV12-3 or TRBV12-4 and J is TRBJ2-5; D is possibly TRBD1 or TRBD2 (5 bases each). CDR3 size: 13 residues. Deletions cut 7 bases from V and 3 bases from J, with 12 bases between. The CDR3 region is CASTVMGEETQYF. In DNA, the CDR3 is TGTGCCAGCACTGTAATGGGGGAAGAGACCCAGTACTTC.

The table lists this clonotype with a few counts. The chain recombines TRBV13 with TRBJ1-1, with D possibly being TRBD1 (5 bases). Germline V gene sequence: CDR1 PRHDT, CDR2 FYEKMQ (reference sequence). CDR3 size: 14 residues. Trimming pared 5 bases from V and 0 bases from J, leaving 10 bases between. CDR3 in amino acids: CASSLGLMNTEAFF. The CDR3 bases are TGTGCCAGCAGCCTGGGACTGATGAACACTGAAGCTTTCTTT.

Ten or more counts support this clonotype. The chain combines TRBV12-3 or TRBV12-4 with TRBJ2-3, with 10 bases lining up with TRBD1. The CDR3 totals 15 residues. The V and J ends lost 8 bases and 1 base, in that order; junction bases with no gene match: 6. The CDR3 DNA follows: TGTGCCAGCTCGACGGGGACAGGGGGCACAGATACGCAGTATTTT. This encodes CASSTGTGGTDTQYF.

This clonotype occurred many times. The chain employs TRBV9 and TRBJ2-5; TRBD2 aligns across 8 bases. V was clipped by 2 bases and J by 3 bases; unmatched bases: 3. In germline, CDR1 is SGDLS, CDR2 YYNGEE. The CDR3 has 14 amino acids. The CDR3 spells CASSVSAGEETQYF. The CDR3 DNA follows: TGTGCCAGCAGCGTTTCAGCGGGAGAAGAGACCCAGTACTTC.

This clonotype was counted many times. The V call is TRBV15, the J call TRBJ1-1; D remains unclear. CDR3 length equals 13 residues. Per germline, CDR1 LNHNV and CDR2 YYDKDF (reference sequence). With 5 bases removed from V and 9 bases from J, the gap between germline ends came to 16 bases. This CDR3 reads CATSPIPALQAFF. The CDR3 DNA follows: TGTGCCACCAGCCCAATCCCCGCTTTACAAGCTTTCTTT.